This TCR beta chain derives from a study of blood T cell repertoires in COVID-19. Study details: Spain, Italy and the United States supplied samples that represented acute and convalescent COVID-19. In each case, the material was cDNA or gDNA derived from T cells, B-cell-depleted T cells, or PBMCs.

As processed by the authors: Scientists estimated how many nucleated cells there were by amplifying reference gene primers. Generated by immunoSEQ multiplex PCR, the TCRdb table keeps only in-frame clones and is missing some. V and J calls and clone size follow that table, whereas D and trimming were derived from the DNA. The top ten hold about 11% of the sample, which has roughly 91,000 clones, roughly 80% seen once. V gave up 5 bases and J gave up 5 bases; unmatched junction bases: 8. There are 14 residues in the CDR3. Germline CDR1 SGHAT, CDR2 FQNNGV. The TCR sequence derives from a man aged 65 to 79 with acute or convalescent COVID-19. The V call is TRBV11-2, the J call TRBJ2-5, with 7 bases lining up with TRBD1. Material: peripheral blood. The CDR3 loop is CASSATGFLETQYF. In DNA form, the CDR3 reads TGTGCCAGCAGCGCGACAGGGTTTCTGGAGACCCAGTACTTC.